This T cell receptor beta chain was sequenced in a study of response to subunit inactivated influenza vaccine. To note about this clonotype: Its specificity is not known.

V lost 5 bases and J 3 bases, leaving 17 bases between the germline ends. The CDR3 is 16 residues long. Germline V gene lookup returns CDR1 SGHTA and CDR2 FQGNSA. MiXCR, run by TCRdb on the RT-PCR reads, gives a single entry per CDR3 protein. The sample lists hundreds of thousands of distinct CDR3 sequences; 18% were seen once. Study results and limitations: Few additional T cells are recruited per seasonal influenza vaccination, authors suggested.

This sample comprised PBMCs from blood, obtained about 5 days after vaccination. This sequence was found in a man over 45 who received an inactivated influenza vaccine. V is TRBV7-2 and J is TRBJ2-4; a weak D match, TRBD1 (8 bases). As DNA, the CDR3 is TGTGCCAGCAGCATCCAACAGGGGGGGGTCAAAAACATTCAGTACTTC. Translating it yields CASSIQQGGVKNIQYF.